This TCR beta chain was sequenced in a study of a mutant IDH1 vaccine in newly diagnosed glioma. A word on this clone: Its antigen is unknown.

In germline, CDR1 is GTSNPN, CDR2 SVGIG (reference sequence). Trimming removed 1 base at V and 6 bases at J, with 13 bases between. The length of the CDR3 is 15 residues. The time point here: week 35, safety follow-up. Every vaccination contained 300 ug of the mutant IDH1 20-mer peptide and was paired with topical imiquimod. Using immunoSEQ multiplex PCR, the repertoire was profiled, and TCRdb retains in-frame clones only, with some absent. The sample holds 30,000 to 40,000 clones, around 80% seen once. The material was PBMCs, obtained from a glioma patient whose treatment included an IDH1 peptide vaccine. The sequence was collected from a woman between 18 and 29 years old with glioma. The chain links TRBV30 to TRBJ1-6, with D unclear. CDR3 in DNA: TGTGCCTGGAGTGGAGGAGGAGAAGGTAATTCACCCCTCCACTTT. Translating gives CAWSGGGEGNSPLHF.